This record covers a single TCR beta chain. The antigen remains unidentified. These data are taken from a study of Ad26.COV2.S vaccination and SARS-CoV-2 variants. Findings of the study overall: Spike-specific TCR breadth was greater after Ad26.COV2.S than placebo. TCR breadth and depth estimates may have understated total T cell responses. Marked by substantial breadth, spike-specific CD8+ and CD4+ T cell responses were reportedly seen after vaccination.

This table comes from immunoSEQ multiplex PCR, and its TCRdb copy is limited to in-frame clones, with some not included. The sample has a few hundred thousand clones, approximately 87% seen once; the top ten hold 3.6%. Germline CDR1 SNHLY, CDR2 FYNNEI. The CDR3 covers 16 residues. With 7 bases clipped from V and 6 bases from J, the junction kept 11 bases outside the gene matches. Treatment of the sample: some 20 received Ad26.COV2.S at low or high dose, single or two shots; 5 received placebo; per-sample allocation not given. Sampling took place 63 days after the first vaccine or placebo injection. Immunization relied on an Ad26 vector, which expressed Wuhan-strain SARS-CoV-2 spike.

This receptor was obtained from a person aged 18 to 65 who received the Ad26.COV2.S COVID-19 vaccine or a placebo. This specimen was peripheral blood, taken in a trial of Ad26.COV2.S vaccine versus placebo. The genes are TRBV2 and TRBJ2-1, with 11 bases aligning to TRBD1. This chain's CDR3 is CASTETRDRGSNEQFF. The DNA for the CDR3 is TGTGCCAGCACCGAAACTAGGGACAGGGGGTCCAATGAGCAGTTCTTC.